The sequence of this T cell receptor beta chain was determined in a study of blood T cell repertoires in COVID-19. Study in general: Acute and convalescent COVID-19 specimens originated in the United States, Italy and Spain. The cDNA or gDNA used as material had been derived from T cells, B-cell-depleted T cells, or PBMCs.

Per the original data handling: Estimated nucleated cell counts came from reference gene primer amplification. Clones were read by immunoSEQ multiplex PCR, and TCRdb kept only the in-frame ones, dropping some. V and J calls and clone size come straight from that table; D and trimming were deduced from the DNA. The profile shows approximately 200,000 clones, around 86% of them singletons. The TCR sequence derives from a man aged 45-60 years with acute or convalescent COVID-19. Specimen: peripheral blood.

The DNA for the CDR3 is TGTGCCAGCAGTGCCCCGACAGGAAGCTCCTACAATGAGCAGTTCTTC. This codes for CASSAPTGSSYNEQFF. The rearrangement links TRBV6-1 to TRBJ2-1, with D possibly TRBD1 on 6 matching bases. The CDR3 runs to 16 residues. Germline CDR1 reads MNHNS; CDR2 reads SASEGT. Trimming stripped 4 bases from V and 0 bases from J, with 13 bases between.